These 8 T cell receptor beta chains were all obtained from the same sample, sequenced in a study of CD8+CD57+ T cells in acquired aplastic anemia. It was genomic DNA that served as the template for profiling TCR beta VDJ and CDR3. Using its own MiXCR run on the reads, TCRdb lists one record per CDR3 protein. The sample lists about 190,000 distinct CDR3 sequences; 48% were seen once. Patients sequenced had flow cytometry evidence of CD8+CD57+ cell expansion. Sequencing was performed on sorted CD4+, CD8+, or CD8+CD57+ T cells (not recorded which) from PBMCs. Source of these receptors: a human donor with aplastic anemia.

Details on this clonotype: One junction end disagrees with the germline gene, perhaps due to a read error. CDR3 region: CASSLGTGGIDEQFF. CDR3 bases: TGTGCCAGCAGTTTAGGAACAGGGGGAATCGATGAGCAGTTCTTC. This rearrangement joins TRBV10-3 to TRBJ2-1, with 8 bases lining up with TRBD1. This CDR3 spans 15 amino acids. Looked up from germline, CDR1 is ENHRY and CDR2 is SYGVKD.

This clonotype was observed a single time. This sequence joins TRBV5-1 and TRBJ1-1; D ambiguous. Trimming shortened V by 3 bases and J by 11 bases, and 8 bases separated the two germline ends. The germline V gene has CDR1 SGHRS and CDR2 YFSETQ. The CDR3 covers 10 residues. CDR3 loop: CASSSSLAFF. The CDR3 DNA reads TGCGCCAGCAGCTCATCCTTGGCTTTCTTT.

The J gene is TRBJ2-5, the V gene TRBV10-3, with 8 bases lining up with TRBD2. This CDR3 has 15 amino acids. In germline, CDR1 is ENHRY, CDR2 SYGVKD. After removal of 10 bases from V and 4 bases from J, the junction contained 14 bases not matched to a gene. The CDR3 sequence: CATMDGSGNLETQYF. In DNA, the CDR3 is TGTGCCACGATGGATGGTAGCGGGAACCTAGAGACCCAGTACTTC.

The J gene is TRBJ2-6, the V gene TRBV11-2; no firm D call. The CDR3 totals 16 residues. Germline CDR1 reads SGHAT; CDR2 reads FQNNGV. V was cut by 4 bases and J by 3 bases, with 13 bases left in between. The CDR3 spells CASSSTVGNGANVLTF. The CDR3 DNA is TGTGCCAGCAGCTCCACGGTGGGTAATGGGGCCAACGTCCTGACTTTC.

The genes are TRBV18 and TRBJ2-5, with a weak D call TRBD2 (5 bases). Germline V CDR1 and CDR2: KGHSH, LQKENI. The CDR3 runs 16 residues. V lost 6 bases and J 3 bases, leaving 20 bases between the germline ends. The CDR3 region is CASSRNTAGVEETQYF. The CDR3 region has the DNA TGTGCCAGCTCGCGTAACACGGCGGGTGTAGAAGAGACCCAGTACTTC.

The chain uses TRBV7-2 and TRBJ2-3; D remains unclear. V lost 4 bases to trimming and J lost 8 bases, with 7 bases between them. CDR3 length: 11 residues. Germline-derived CDR1 and CDR2 are SGHTA and FQGNSA. The CDR3 DNA reads TGTGCCAGCAGCTCCGACCCTACGCAGTATTTT. Translated: CASSSDPTQYF.

This clonotype was found a few times. The chain joins TRBV11-2 to TRBJ1-2, with TRBD1 matching 7 bases. CDR3 length: 16 amino acids. Germline trimming cut 4 bases from V and 2 bases from J; bases unmatched to any gene: 10. CDR1 and CDR2 from the germline V gene are SGHAT and FQNNGV. The CDR3 nucleotides read TGTGCCAGCAGCTCACACCGGGACAGCCCAAACTATGGCTACACCTTC. Translation: CASSSHRDSPNYGYTF.

The chain employs TRBV24-1 and TRBJ2-3, with 7 nucleotides matching TRBD1. With 4 bases clipped from V and 2 bases from J, the junction kept 5 bases outside the gene matches. This CDR3 comprises 15 residues. Germline lookup yields CDR1 KGHDR and CDR2 SFDVKD. CDR3 protein: CATSDMGQSTDTQYF. The CDR3 DNA sequence: TGTGCCACCAGTGACATGGGACAGTCCACAGATACGCAGTATTTT.